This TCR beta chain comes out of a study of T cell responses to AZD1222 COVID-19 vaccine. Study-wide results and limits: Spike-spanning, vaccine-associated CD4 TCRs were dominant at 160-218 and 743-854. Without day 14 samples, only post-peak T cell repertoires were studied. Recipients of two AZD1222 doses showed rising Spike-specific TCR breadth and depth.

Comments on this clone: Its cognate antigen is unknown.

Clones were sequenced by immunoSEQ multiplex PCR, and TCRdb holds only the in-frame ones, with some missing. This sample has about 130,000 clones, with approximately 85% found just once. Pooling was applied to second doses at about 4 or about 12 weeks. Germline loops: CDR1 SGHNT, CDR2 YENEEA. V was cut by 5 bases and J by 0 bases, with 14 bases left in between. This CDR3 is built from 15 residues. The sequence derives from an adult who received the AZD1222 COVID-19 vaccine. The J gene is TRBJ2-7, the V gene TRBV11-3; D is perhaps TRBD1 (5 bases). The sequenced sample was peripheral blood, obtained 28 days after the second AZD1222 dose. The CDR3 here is CASSPSPDNSYEQYF. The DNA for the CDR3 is TGTGCCAGCAGCCCCTCCCCGGACAACTCCTACGAGCAGTACTTC.